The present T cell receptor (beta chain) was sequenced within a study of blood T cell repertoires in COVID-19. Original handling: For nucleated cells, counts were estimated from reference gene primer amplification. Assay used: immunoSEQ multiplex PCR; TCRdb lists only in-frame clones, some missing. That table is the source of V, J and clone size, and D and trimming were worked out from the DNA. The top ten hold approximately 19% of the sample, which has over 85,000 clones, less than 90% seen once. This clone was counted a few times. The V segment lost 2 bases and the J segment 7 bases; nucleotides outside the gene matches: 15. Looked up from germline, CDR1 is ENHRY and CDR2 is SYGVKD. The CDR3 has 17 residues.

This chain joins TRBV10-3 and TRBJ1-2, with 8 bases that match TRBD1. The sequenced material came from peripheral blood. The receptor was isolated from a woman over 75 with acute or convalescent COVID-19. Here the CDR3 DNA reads TGTGCCATCAGTGAGCTCTCGAATGGACAGGGAGGTGGTGGCTACACCTTC. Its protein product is CAISELSNGQGGGGYTF.